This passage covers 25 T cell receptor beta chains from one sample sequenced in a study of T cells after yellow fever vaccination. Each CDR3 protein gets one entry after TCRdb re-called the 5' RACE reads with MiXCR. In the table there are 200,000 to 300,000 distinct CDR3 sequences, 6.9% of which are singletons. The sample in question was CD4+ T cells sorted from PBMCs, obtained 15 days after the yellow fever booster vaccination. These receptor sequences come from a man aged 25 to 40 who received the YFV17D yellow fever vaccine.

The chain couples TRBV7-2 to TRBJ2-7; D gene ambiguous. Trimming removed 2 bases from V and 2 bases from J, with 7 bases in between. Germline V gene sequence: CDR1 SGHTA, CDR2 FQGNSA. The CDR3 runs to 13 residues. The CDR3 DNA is TGTGCCAGCAGCTTAAAACAGACCTACGAGCAGTACTTC. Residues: CASSLKQTYEQYF.

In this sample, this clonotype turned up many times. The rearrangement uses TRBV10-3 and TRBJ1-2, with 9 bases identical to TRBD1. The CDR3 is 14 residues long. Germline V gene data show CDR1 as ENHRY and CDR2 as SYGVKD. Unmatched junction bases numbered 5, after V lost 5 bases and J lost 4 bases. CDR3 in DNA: TGTGCCATCAGTCCACAGGGGGCCGGCTATGGCTACACCTTC. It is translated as CAISPQGAGYGYTF.

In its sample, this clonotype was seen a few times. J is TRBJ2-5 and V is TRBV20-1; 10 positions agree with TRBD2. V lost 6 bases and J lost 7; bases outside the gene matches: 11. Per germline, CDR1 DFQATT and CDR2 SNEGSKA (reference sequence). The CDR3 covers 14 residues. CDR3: CSAAGLAASWTQYF. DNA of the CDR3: TGCAGTGCGGCAGGACTAGCGGCTTCATGGACCCAGTACTTC.

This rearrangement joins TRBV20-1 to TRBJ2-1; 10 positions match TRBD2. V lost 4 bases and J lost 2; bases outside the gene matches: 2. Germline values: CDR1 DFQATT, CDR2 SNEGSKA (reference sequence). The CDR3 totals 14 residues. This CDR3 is CSAIAGGAYNEQFF. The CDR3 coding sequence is TGCAGTGCTATAGCGGGAGGCGCCTACAATGAGCAGTTCTTC.

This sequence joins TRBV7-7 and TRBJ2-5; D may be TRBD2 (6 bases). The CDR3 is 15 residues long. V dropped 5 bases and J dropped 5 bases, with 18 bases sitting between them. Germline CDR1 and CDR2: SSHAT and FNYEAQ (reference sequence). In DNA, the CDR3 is TGTGCCAGCAGCCGGGCCCCGGGAGAATGGGAGACCCAGTACTTC. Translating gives CASSRAPGEWETQYF. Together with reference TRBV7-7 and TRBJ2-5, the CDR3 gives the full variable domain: GAGVSQSPRYKVTKRGQDVTLRCDPISSHATLYWYQQALGQGPEFLTYFNYEAQPDKSGLPSDRFSAERPEGSISTLTIQRTEQRDSAMYRCASSRAPGEWETQYFGPGTRLLVL.

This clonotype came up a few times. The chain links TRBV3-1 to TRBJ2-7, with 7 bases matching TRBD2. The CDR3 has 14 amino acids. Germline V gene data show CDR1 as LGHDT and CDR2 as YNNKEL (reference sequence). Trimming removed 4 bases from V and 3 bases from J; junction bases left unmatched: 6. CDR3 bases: TGTGCCAGCAGCCCTCAGACTAGCTTCTACGAGCAGTACTTC. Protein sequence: CASSPQTSFYEQYF.

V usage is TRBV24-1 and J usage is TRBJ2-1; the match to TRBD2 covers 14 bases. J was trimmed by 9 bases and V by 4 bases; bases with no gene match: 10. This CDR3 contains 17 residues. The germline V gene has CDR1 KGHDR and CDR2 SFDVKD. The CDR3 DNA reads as TGTGCCACCAGTGACTCCGGGACTAGCGGGAGAATAGGTGAGCAGTTCTTC. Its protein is CATSDSGTSGRIGEQFF.

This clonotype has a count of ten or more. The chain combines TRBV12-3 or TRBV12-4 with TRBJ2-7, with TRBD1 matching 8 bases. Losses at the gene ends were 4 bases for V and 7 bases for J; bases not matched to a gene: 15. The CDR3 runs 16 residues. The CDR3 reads CASSSSVRTTGGEQYF. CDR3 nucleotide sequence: TGTGCCAGCAGTTCATCAGTAAGGACCACAGGGGGAGAGCAGTACTTC.

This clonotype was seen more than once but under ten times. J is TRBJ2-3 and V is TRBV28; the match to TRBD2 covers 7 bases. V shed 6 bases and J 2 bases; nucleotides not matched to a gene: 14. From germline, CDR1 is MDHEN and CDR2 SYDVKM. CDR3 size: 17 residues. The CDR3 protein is CASRQPSGTKNTDTQYF. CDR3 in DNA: TGTGCCAGCAGACAACCAAGCGGGACTAAAAACACAGATACGCAGTATTTT. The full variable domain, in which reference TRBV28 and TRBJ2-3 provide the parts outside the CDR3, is DVKVTQSSRYLVKRTGEKVFLECVQDMDHENMFWYRQDPGLGLRLIYFSYDVKMKEKGDIPEGYSVSREKKERFSLILESASTNQTSMYLCASRQPSGTKNTDTQYFGPGTRLTVL.

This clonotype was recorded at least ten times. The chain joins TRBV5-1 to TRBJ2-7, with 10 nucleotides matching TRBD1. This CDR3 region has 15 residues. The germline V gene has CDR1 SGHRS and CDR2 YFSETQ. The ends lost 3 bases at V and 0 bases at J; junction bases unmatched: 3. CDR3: CASSSGTGVSYEQYF. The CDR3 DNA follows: TGCGCCAGCAGCTCCGGGACAGGGGTCTCCTACGAGCAGTACTTC.

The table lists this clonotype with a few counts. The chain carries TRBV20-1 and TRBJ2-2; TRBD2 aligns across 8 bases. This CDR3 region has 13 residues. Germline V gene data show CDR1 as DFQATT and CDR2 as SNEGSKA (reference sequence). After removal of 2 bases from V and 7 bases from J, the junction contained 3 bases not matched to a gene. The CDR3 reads CSARPGLGGELFF. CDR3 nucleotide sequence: TGCAGTGCTAGACCGGGACTAGGCGGGGAGCTGTTTTTT.

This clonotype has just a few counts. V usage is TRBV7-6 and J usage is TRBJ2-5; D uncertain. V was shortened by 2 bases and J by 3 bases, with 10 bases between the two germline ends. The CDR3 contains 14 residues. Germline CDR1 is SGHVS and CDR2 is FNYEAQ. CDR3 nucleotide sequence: TGTGCCAGCAGCTTACAACCGAAGGAAGAGACCCAGTACTTC. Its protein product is CASSLQPKEETQYF.

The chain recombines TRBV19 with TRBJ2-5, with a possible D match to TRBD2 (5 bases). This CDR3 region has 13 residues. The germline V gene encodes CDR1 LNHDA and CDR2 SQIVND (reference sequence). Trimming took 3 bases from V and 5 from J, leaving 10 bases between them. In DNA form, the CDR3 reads TGTGCCAGTAGTATCACGGGGTCTGAGACCCAGTACTTC. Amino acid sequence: CASSITGSETQYF. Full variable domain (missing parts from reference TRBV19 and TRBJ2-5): DGGITQSPKYLFRKEGQNVTLSCEQNLNHDAMYWYRQDPGQGLRLIYYSQIVNDFQKGDIAEGYSVSREKKESFPLTVTSAQKNPTAFYLCASSITGSETQYFGPGTRLLVL.

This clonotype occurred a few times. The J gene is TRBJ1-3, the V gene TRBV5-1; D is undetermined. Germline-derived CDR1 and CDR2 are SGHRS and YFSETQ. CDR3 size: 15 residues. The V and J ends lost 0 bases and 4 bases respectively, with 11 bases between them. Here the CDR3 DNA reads TGCGCCAGCAGCTTGGCACCGCGAGCCGGAAACACCATATATTTT. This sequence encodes CASSLAPRAGNTIYF.

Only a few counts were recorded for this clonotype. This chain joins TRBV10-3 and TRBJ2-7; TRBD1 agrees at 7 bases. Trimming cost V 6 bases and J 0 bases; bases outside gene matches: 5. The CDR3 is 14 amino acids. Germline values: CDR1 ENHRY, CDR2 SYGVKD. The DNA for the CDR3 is TGTGCCATCAGCTCCGGGACAGTCTCCTACGAGCAGTACTTC. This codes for CAISSGTVSYEQYF.

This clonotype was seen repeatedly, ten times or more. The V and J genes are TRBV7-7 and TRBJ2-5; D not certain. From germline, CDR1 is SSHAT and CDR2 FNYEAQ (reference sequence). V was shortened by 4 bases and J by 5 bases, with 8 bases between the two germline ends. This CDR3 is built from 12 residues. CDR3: CASSSTLETQYF. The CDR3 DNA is TGTGCCAGCAGCTCAACGTTGGAGACCCAGTACTTC.

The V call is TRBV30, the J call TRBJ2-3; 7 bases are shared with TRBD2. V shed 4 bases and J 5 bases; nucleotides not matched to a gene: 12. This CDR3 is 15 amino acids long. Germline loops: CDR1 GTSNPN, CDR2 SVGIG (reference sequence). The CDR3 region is CAWTLTQGGRDTQYF. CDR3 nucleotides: TGTGCCTGGACCCTGACGCAGGGAGGGAGAGATACGCAGTATTTT.

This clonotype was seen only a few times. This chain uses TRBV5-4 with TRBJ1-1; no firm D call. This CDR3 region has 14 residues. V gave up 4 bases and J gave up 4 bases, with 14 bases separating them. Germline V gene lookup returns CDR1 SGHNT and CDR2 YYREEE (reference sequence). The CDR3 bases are TGTGCCAGCAGCAGGGAAAGCGAGGCCACTGAAGCTTTCTTT. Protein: CASSRESEATEAFF.

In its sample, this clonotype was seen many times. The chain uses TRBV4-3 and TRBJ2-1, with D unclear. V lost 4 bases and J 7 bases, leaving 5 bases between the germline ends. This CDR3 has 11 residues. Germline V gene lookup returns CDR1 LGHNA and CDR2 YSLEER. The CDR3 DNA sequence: TGCGCCAGCAGCCGCGAAAATGAGCAGTTCTTC. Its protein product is CASSRENEQFF.

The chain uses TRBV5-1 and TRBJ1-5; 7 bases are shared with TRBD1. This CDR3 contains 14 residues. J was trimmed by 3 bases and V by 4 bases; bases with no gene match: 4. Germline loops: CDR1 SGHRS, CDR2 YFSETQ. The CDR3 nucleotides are TGCGCCAGCAGCACCGGGACAGACAATCAGCCCCAGCATTTT. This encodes CASSTGTDNQPQHF. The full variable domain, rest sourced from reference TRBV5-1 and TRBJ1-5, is KAGVTQTPRYLIKTRGQQVTLSCSPISGHRSVSWYQQTPGQGLQFLFEYFSETQRNKGNFPGRFSGRQFSNSRSEMNVSTLELGDSALYLCASSTGTDNQPQHFGDGTRLSIL.

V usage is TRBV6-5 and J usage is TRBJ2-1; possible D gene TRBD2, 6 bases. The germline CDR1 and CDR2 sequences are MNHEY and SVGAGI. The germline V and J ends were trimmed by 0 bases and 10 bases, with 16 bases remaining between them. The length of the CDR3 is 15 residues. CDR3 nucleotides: TGTGCCAGCAGTTACTCGAATAGCGGAGGGTCCGAGCAGTTCTTC. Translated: CASSYSNSGGSEQFF.

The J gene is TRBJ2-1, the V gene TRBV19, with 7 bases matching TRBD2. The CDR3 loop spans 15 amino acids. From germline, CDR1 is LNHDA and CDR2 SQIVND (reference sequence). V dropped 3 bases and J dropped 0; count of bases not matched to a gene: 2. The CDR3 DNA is TGTGCCAGTAGTATCCTAGCGGCCTCCTACAATGAGCAGTTCTTC. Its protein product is CASSILAASYNEQFF.

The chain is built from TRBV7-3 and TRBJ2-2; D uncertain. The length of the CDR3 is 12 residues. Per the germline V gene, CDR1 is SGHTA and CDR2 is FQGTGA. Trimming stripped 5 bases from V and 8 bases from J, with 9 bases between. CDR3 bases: TGTGCCAGCAGCCCCGGAATGGGGGAGCTGTTTTTT. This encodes CASSPGMGELFF.

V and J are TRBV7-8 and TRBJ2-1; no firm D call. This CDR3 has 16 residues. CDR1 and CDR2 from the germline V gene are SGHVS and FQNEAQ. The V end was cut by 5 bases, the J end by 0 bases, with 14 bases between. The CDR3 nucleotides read TGTGCCAGCAGCCCCCGCGGCTGGAGCTCCTACAATGAGCAGTTCTTC. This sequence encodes CASSPRGWSSYNEQFF.

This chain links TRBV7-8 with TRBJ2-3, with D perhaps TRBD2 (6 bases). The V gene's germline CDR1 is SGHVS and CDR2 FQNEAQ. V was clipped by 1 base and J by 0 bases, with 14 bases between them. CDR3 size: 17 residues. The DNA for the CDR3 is TGTGCCAGCAGCTTAGGTTGGGTGACTAGTAGCACAGATACGCAGTATTTT. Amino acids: CASSLGWVTSSTDTQYF. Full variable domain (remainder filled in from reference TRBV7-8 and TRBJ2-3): GAGVSQSPRYKVAKRGQDVALRCDPISGHVSLFWYQQALGQGPEFLTYFQNEAQLDKSGLPSDRFFAERPEGSVSTLKIQRTQQEDSAVYLCASSLGWVTSSTDTQYFGPGTRLTVL.